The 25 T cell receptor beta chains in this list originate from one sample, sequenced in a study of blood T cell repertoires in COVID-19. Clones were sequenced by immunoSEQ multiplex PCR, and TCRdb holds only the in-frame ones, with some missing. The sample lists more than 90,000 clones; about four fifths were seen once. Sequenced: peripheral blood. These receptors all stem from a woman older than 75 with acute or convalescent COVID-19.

For the CDR3, the DNA is TGTGCCAGCAGCCAAGGAGGGAGGGTACAGTTCTTC. Translation: CASSQGGRVQFF. J is TRBJ2-1 and V is TRBV3-1 (or the pseudogene TRBV3-2); 7 bases line up with TRBD2. The V and J ends lost 1 base and 13 bases, in that order; junction bases with no gene match: 4. CDR1 is LGHDT and CDR2 is YNNKEL in the germline V gene (reference sequence). The CDR3 spans 12 residues.

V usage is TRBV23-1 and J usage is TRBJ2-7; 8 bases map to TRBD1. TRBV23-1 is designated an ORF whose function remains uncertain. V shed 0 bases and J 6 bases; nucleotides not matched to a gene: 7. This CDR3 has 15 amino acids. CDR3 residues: CASSQSDREEAEQYF. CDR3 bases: TGCGCCAGCAGTCAATCGGACAGGGAGGAGGCCGAGCAGTACTTC.

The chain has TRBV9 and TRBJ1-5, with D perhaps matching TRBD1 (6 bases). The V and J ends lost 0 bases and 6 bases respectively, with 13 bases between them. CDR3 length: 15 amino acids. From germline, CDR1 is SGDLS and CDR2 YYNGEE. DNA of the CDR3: TGTGCCAGCAGCGTAGGGGAAGGGGGTGGTCAGCCCCAGCATTTT. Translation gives CASSVGEGGGQPQHF.

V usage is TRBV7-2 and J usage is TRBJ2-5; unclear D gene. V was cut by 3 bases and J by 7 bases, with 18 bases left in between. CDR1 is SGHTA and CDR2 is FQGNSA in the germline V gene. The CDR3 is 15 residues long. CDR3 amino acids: CASSLNTNPLWTQYF. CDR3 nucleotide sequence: TGTGCCAGCAGCTTGAACACGAATCCTCTGTGGACCCAGTACTTC.

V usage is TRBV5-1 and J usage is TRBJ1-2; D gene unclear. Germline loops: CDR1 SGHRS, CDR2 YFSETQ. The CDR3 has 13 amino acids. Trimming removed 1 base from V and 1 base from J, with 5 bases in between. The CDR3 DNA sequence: TGCGCCAGCAGCTTGCCGAGTAACTATGGCTACACCTTC. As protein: CASSLPSNYGYTF.

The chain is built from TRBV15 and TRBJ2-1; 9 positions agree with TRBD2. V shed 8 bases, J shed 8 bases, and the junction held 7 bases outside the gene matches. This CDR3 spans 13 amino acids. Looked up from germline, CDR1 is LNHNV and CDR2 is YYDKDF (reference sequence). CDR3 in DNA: TGTGCCACCGGGCGGGGGGGCTTTGATGAGCAGTTCTTC. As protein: CATGRGGFDEQFF.

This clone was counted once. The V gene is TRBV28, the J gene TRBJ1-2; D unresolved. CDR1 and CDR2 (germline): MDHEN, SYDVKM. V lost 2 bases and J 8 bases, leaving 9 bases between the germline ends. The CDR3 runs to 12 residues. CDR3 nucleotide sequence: TGTGCCAGCAGTTTAAACAGATTGGGCTACACCTTC. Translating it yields CASSLNRLGYTF.

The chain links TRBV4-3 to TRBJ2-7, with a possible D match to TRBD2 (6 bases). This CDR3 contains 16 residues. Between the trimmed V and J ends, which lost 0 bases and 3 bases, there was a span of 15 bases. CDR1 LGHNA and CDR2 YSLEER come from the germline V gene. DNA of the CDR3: TGCGCCAGCAGCCAAGATGGGCGGGGATGGGGCTACGAGCAGTACTTC. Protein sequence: CASSQDGRGWGYEQYF.

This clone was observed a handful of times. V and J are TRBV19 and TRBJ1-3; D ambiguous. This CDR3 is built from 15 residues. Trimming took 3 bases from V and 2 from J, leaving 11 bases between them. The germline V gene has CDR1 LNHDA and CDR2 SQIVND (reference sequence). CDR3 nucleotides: TGTGCCAGTAGTATCGGAGGATCTGCTGGAAACACCATATATTTT. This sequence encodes CASSIGGSAGNTIYF.

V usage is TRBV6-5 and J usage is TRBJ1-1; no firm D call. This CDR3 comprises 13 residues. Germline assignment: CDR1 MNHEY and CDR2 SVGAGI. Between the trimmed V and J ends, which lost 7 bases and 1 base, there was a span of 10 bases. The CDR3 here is CASKTDSNTEAFF. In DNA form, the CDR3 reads TGTGCCAGCAAAACCGACTCGAACACTGAAGCTTTCTTT.

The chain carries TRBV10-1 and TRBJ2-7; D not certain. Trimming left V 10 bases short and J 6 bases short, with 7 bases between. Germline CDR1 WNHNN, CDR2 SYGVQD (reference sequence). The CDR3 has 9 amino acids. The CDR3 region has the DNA TGCGCCACTTTTTTCGAGCAGTACTTC. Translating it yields CATFFEQYF.

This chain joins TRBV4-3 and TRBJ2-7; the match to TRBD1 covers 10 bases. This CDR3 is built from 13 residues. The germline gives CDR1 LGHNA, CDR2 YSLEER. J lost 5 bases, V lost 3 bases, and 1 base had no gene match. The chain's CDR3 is CASSHDRGHEQYF. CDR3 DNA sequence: TGCGCCAGCAGCCATGACAGGGGGCACGAGCAGTACTTC.

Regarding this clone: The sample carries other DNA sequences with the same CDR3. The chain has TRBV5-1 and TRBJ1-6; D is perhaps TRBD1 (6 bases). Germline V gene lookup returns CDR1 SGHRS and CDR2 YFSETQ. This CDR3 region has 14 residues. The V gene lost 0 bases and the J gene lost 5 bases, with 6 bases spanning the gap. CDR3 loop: CASSLGQDNSPLHF. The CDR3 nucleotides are TGCGCCAGCAGCTTGGGACAGGATAATTCACCCCTCCACTTT.

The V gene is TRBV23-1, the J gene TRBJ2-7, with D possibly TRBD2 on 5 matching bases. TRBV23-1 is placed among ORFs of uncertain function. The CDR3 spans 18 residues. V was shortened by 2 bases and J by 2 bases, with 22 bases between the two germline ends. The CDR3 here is CASSQGDSEGSGTYEQYF. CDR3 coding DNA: TGCGCCAGCAGTCAAGGGGATAGCGAAGGGTCTGGAACCTACGAGCAGTACTTC.

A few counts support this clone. This CDR3 is CAINPGQNTGELFF. The CDR3 bases are TGTGCCATCAATCCCGGACAGAACACCGGGGAGCTGTTTTTT. This sequence joins TRBV10-3 and TRBJ2-2, with a tentative D call TRBD1 (5 bases). Germline CDR1 reads ENHRY; CDR2 reads SYGVKD. Deletions cut 7 bases from V and 1 base from J, with 10 bases between. This CDR3 region has 14 residues.

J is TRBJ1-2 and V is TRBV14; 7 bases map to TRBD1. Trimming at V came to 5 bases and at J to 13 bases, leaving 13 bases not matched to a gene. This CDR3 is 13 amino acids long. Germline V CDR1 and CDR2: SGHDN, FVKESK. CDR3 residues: CASSKGLDREPTF. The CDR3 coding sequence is TGTGCCAGCAGCAAGGGCCTTGACAGGGAGCCCACCTTC.

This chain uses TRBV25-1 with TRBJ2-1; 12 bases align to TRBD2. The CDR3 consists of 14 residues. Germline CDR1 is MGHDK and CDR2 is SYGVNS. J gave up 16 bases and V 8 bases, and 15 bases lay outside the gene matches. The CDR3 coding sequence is TGTGCCAGCGATCGGACTAGCGGGACCACCGGGTTATTCTTC. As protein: CASDRTSGTTGLFF.

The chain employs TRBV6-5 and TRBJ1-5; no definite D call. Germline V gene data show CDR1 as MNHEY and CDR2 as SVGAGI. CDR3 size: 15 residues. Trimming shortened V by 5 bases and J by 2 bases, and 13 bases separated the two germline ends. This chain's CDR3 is CASSPGPDGNQPQHF. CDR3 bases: TGTGCCAGCAGTCCTGGGCCGGATGGCAATCAGCCCCAGCATTTT.

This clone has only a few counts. CDR3 nucleotides: TGTGCTAGTGGTCGACAGCTCCCCAATCAGCCCCAGCATTTT. This codes for CASGRQLPNQPQHF. V is TRBV12-5 and J is TRBJ1-5; tentative D call: TRBD1 (5 bases). CDR3 length: 14 amino acids. Per the germline V gene, CDR1 is LGHNT and CDR2 is FRNRAP. The germline V and J ends were trimmed by 5 bases and 3 bases, with 11 bases remaining between them.

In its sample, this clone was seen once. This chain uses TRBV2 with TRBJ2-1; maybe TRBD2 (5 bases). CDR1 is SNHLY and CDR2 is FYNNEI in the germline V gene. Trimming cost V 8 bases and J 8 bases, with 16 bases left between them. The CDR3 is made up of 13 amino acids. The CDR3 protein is CASSRTGSDEQFF. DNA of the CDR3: TGTGCCAGCTCCCGGACTGGGAGCGATGAGCAGTTCTTC.

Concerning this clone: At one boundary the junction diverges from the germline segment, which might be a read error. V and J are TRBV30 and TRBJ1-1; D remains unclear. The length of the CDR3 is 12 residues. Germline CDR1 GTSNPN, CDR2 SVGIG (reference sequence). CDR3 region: CAGSQAGPEAFF. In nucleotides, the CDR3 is TGTGCCGGGAGCCAAGCGGGCCCTGAAGCTTTCTTT.

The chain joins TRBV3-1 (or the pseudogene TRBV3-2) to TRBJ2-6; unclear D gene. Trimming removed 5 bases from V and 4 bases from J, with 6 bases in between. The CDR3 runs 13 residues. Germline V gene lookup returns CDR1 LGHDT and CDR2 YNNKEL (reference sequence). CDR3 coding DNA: TGTGCCAGCAGCACGCGGGGGGCCAACGTCCTGACTTTC. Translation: CASSTRGANVLTF.

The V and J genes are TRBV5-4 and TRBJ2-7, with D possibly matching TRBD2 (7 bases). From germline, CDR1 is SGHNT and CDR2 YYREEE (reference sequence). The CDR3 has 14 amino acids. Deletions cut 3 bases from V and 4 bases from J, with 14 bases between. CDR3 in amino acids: CASSSRRGRYEQYF. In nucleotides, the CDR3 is TGTGCCAGCAGCTCGCGGCGGGGGCGTTACGAGCAGTACTTC.

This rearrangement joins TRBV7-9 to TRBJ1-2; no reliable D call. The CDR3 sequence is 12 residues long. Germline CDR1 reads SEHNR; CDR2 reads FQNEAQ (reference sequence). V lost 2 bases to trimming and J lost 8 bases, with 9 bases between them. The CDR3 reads CASSLFSVGYTF. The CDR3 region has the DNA TGTGCCAGCAGCTTATTTTCAGTGGGCTACACCTTC.

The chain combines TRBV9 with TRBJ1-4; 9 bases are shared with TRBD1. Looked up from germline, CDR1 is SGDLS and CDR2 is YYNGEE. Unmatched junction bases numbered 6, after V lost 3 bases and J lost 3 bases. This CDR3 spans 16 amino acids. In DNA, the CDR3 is TGTGCCAGCAGCGCACAGGGGGCGGCAGCTAATGAAAAACTGTTTTTT. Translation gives CASSAQGAAANEKLFF.